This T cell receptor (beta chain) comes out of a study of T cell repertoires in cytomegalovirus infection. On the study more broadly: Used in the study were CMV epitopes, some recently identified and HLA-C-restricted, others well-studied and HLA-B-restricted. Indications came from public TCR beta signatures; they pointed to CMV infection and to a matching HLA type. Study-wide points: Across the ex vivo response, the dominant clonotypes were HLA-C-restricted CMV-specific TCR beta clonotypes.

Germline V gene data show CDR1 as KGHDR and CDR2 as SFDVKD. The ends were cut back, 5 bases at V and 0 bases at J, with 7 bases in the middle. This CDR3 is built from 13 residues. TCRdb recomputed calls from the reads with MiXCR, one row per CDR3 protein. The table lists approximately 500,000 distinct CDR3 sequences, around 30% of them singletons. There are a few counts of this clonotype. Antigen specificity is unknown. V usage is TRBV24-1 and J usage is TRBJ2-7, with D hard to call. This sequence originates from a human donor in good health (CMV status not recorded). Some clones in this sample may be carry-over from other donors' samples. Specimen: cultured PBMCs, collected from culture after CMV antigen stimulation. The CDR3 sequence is CATSGARSYEQYF. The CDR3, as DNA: TGTGCCACCAGTGGGGCTCGCTCCTACGAGCAGTACTTC.